Listed below are T cell receptor beta chains from one sample, sequenced in a study of blood T cells in healthy people across ages. TCRdb processed the 5' RACE reads anew with MiXCR; each CDR3 protein has one entry. The sample yields about 1.4 million distinct CDR3 sequences, 59% seen once. Sample: blood. The receptors stem from a man aged 18 to 30 in good health. Both conserved end residues are trimmed from each CDR3. The order of the fields is V gene, J gene, clone size, CDR3 protein. Clone size is shown for a subset of rows, as once, few, many or a class of expanded clone.

V: TRBV10-2
J: TRBJ2-3
size: .
CDR3: ASTSLAGGLRDTQY

V: TRBV27
J: TRBJ2-1
size: .
CDR3: ASSFSSRNEQF

V: TRBV6-1
J: TRBJ2-5
size: .
CDR3: ASSEGVMETGETQY

V: TRBV7-2
J: TRBJ2-1
size: .
CDR3: ASSWGGSYNEQF

V: TRBV5-1
J: TRBJ1-5
size: .
CDR3: ASCCQPQH

V: TRBV29-1
J: TRBJ2-6
size: few
CDR3: SVEEGDRAGANVLT

V: TRBV20-1
J: TRBJ1-5
size: .
CDR3: SATDPGQPQH

V: TRBV4-1
J: TRBJ2-3
size: .
CDR3: ASSHRGGTTDTQY

V: TRBV10-3
J: TRBJ2-5
size: few
CDR3: AISEGTSQETQY

V: TRBV3-1
J: TRBJ1-5
size: .
CDR3: ASSQGGTGLYQPQH

V: TRBV25-1
J: TRBJ2-7
size: .
CDR3: ASSEEAVAGGIYEQY

V: TRBV7-9
J: TRBJ2-3
size: .
CDR3: ASSLWDTKAGTDTQY

V: TRBV5-5
J: TRBJ1-1
size: few
CDR3: ASSLTLPGEQAF

V: TRBV20-1
J: TRBJ1-5
size: .
CDR3: SARRGTGGDQPQH

V: TRBV12-3/TRBV12-4
J: TRBJ2-7
size: .
CDR3: ASSSTGLVHEQY

V: TRBV6-2/TRBV6-3
J: TRBJ2-1
size: few
CDR3: ASDPGIRGNEQF

V: TRBV29-1
J: TRBJ1-1
size: .
CDR3: SAKMRVADTEAF